This TCR beta chain was captured in a study of blood T cell repertoires in COVID-19. Study-wide context: The United States, Italy and Spain were the sources of the acute and convalescent COVID-19 samples.

Ages ranged from about 18 to 89 years, with residence in 24 US areas. Self-reported history from a screening survey and questionnaire set each donor's cohort. Recovery among Cohort 3 donors was established by two negative PCRs, clearance, or symptom resolution. The CDR3 totals 13 residues. Germline V gene data show CDR1 as MNHEY and CDR2 as SVGAGI. Trimming at V came to 6 bases and at J to 10 bases, leaving 6 bases not matched to a gene. Using immunoSEQ multiplex PCR, the repertoire was profiled, and TCRdb retains in-frame clones only, with some absent. The table lists some 490,000 clones, approximately 90% of them singletons, with more than 7.5% in the top ten. This clone was seen a single time.

Sequenced material: PBMCs or T cells enriched from blood (not recorded which). The source of this sequence is a woman between 55 and 75 years old who had recovered from COVID-19. The chain is built from TRBV6-5 and TRBJ2-1; 10 bases fit TRBD1. CDR3 in DNA: TGTGCCAGCAGCTCGGGACAGGGGCGGGAGCAGTTCTTC. This gives the protein CASSSGQGREQFF.